This record looks at one T cell receptor (beta chain) sequence and its context. Trimming left V 1 base short and J 0 bases short, with 6 bases between. Looked up from germline, CDR1 is SGHVS and CDR2 is FQNEAQ. This CDR3 comprises 14 residues. The study ran its PCR with 60 Vbeta and 13 Jbeta primers. Here immunoSEQ multiplex PCR was the method, and the copy in TCRdb shows in-frame clones only, minus some. The sample consists of under 130,000 clones, over 70% of them appearing once. The data were obtained in a study of cytomegalovirus exposure and HLA in healthy donors. The chain carries TRBV7-8 and TRBJ1-1; the D gene is possibly TRBD1 (5 bases). Sample: PBMCs. This receptor was taken from a woman aged 40 to 50 in good health and CMV-seropositive. CDR3 region: CASSLGRVNTEAFF. The CDR3 nucleotides are TGTGCCAGCAGCTTAGGCAGGGTGAACACTGAAGCTTTCTTT.